This section outlines one T cell receptor (beta chain) sequence together with its context. The CDR3 is made up of 15 amino acids. Trimming took off 1 base at V and 3 bases at J, with 9 bases between the two ends. Germline values: CDR1 KGHDR, CDR2 SFDVKD. This entry belongs to a study of CD8 T cells in Susac syndrome. Reverse transcription used roughly 0.5 to 1 ug RNA and random hexamers. By means of immunoSEQ multiplex PCR, TCR beta CDR3 spanning 54 Vbeta and 13 Jbeta underwent amplification. A single record per CDR3 protein comes from TCRdb applying MiXCR to the immunoSEQ multiplex PCR reads. The table records roughly 140,000 distinct CDR3 sequences, about 95% of them present only once. Negative isolation yielded CD8+ and CD4+ T cells; FACS enriched TEMRA cells.

The chain joins TRBV24-1 to TRBJ2-1; no clear D gene. The TCR comes from a human donor with multiple sclerosis. Input material: CD8+ T cells from PBMCs. The CDR3 reads CATSDLAPGYNEQFF. The CDR3, as DNA: TGTGCCACCAGTGATTTAGCACCGGGCTACAATGAGCAGTTCTTC.